This T cell receptor beta chain derives from a study of identifying expanded T cells in peripheral blood. The CDR3 is 15 residues long. Germline CDR1 SGDLS, CDR2 YYNGEE. V was shortened by 0 bases and J by 9 bases, with 16 bases between the two germline ends. Measured with immunoSEQ multiplex PCR; TCRdb has only the in-frame clones, and not every one. The sample has roughly 75,000 clones, roughly nine tenths seen once. The chain carries TRBV9 and TRBJ2-4, with D perhaps TRBD2 (6 bases). Sequencing was performed on blood. The source of this sequence is a person aged 18 to 70 in good health. The CDR3 sequence: CASSVVAGSDGIQYF. CDR3 nucleotides: TGTGCCAGCAGCGTAGTGGCGGGGTCGGACGGCATTCAGTACTTC.